The 10 T cell receptor beta chains below were found in one sample sequenced in a study of blood T cell repertoires in COVID-19. The repertoire was sequenced with immunoSEQ multiplex PCR; TCRdb's copy has only in-frame clones and lacks some. The data contain 140,000 to 150,000 clones, around 87% of them singletons. Sequenced input: peripheral blood. The receptor source for this set is a woman aged 45-65 years with active or convalescent COVID-19.

This chain joins TRBV7-9 and TRBJ1-2, with TRBD1 matching 7 bases. Unmatched junction bases numbered 11, after V lost 5 bases and J lost 8 bases. There are 14 residues in the CDR3. Germline-derived CDR1 and CDR2 are SEHNR and FQNEAQ (reference sequence). The CDR3 nucleotides are TGTGCCAGCAGCCAAACACAGGGGTCTGGGGGCTACACCTTC. Its protein product is CASSQTQGSGGYTF.

The gene calls are TRBV5-4 and TRBJ1-2; tentatively, D is TRBD1 (5 bases). There are 15 residues in the CDR3. CDR1 is SGHNT, CDR2 YYREEE, per germline (reference sequence). The ends were cut back, 4 bases at V and 4 bases at J, with 17 bases in the middle. The CDR3 spells CASSPSRVLGYGYTF. CDR3 nucleotides: TGTGCCAGCAGCCCCTCCAGGGTTCTTGGCTATGGCTACACCTTC.

The chain uses TRBV7-9 and TRBJ2-7; 7 bases agree with TRBD2. The CDR3 runs to 17 residues. Losses at the gene ends were 2 bases for V and 3 bases for J; bases not matched to a gene: 13. In germline, CDR1 is SEHNR, CDR2 FQNEAQ (reference sequence). The DNA of the CDR3 is TGTGCCAGCAGCTTATCCCCTCGGGGGAGGGATTTCTACGAGCAGTACTTC. Translated: CASSLSPRGRDFYEQYF.

The rearrangement links TRBV30 to TRBJ1-5, with 9 positions matching TRBD1. CDR1 GTSNPN and CDR2 SVGIG come from the germline V gene (reference sequence). CDR3 length equals 14 residues. The V segment lost 0 bases and the J segment 7 bases; nucleotides outside the gene matches: 4. The CDR3 DNA follows: TGTGCCTGGAGTGTCGGACAGGGGTTCCAGCCCCAGCATTTT. Translated, it gives CAWSVGQGFQPQHF. The full variable domain, with the rest looked up from reference TRBV30 and TRBJ1-5, is SQTIHQWPATLVQPVGSPLSLECTVEGTSNPNLYWYRQAAGRGLQLLFYSVGIGQISSEVPQNLSASRPQDRQFILSSKKLLLSDSGFYLCAWSVGQGFQPQHFGDGTRLSIL.

CDR3 in amino acids: CASSSRPGLSGANVLTF. In DNA form, the CDR3 reads TGTGCCAGCAGCTCCCGGCCGGGACTCTCTGGGGCCAACGTCCTGACTTTC. V usage is TRBV7-2 and J usage is TRBJ2-6; D is possibly TRBD2 (6 bases). CDR1 is SGHTA, CDR2 FQGNSA, per germline. The CDR3 runs 17 residues. Trimming pared 4 bases from V and 0 bases from J, leaving 13 bases between.

The CDR3 protein is CARYSAGGPDEQFF. CDR3 coding DNA: TGTGCCAGATACAGCGCGGGGGGGCCCGATGAGCAGTTCTTC. This chain uses TRBV21-1 with TRBJ2-1; the D segment call TRBD2 is taken from the table without a DNA check. TRBV21-1 is reported as a pseudogene. The CDR3 totals 14 residues.

This clone is a singleton in its sample. V is TRBV28 and J is TRBJ2-2; TRBD2 matches 7 bases. Germline V gene sequence: CDR1 MDHEN, CDR2 SYDVKM. The V gene end was trimmed by 7 bases and the J gene end by 4 bases; junction bases not matched to a gene: 12. The CDR3 totals 16 residues. CDR3 in amino acids: CASTSYGREGTGELFF. CDR3 bases: TGTGCCAGCACCTCCTATGGAAGGGAGGGCACCGGGGAGCTGTTTTTT.

J is TRBJ2-5 and V is TRBV2; D may be TRBD2 (5 bases). The V and J ends lost 3 bases and 5 bases respectively, with 13 bases between them. This CDR3 comprises 14 residues. Per the germline V gene, CDR1 is SNHLY and CDR2 is FYNNEI. CDR3 sequence: CASSDGVLQETQYF. The CDR3 DNA reads as TGTGCCAGCAGTGACGGGGTATTGCAGGAGACCCAGTACTTC.

The chain is built from TRBV5-1 and TRBJ1-2; TRBD1 matches at 10 bases. The V gene's germline CDR1 is SGHRS and CDR2 YFSETQ. Trimming removed 4 bases from V and 4 bases from J; junction bases left unmatched: 4. This CDR3 is built from 14 residues. The CDR3 DNA reads as TGCGCCAGCAGCGGGACAGGGGACAGCTATGGCTACACCTTC. Amino acids: CASSGTGDSYGYTF.

This chain connects TRBV3-1 (or the pseudogene TRBV3-2) to TRBJ2-4; a weak D match, TRBD2 (5 bases). V gave up 0 bases and J gave up 6 bases, with 15 bases separating them. The CDR3 runs to 16 residues. Per germline, CDR1 LGHDT and CDR2 YNNKEL (reference sequence). The CDR3 bases are TGTGCCAGCAGCCAAGATCTAAAGGGCCGGGGAAACATTCAGTACTTC. It codes for CASSQDLKGRGNIQYF.